The next 20 T cell receptor beta chains were all read from a single sample in a study of T-cell memory formation after mild COVID-19. TCRdb analysed the 5' RACE reads with MiXCR anew, one entry per CDR3 protein. The sample has around 120,000 distinct CDR3 sequences, roughly 15% seen once. The source material was PBMCs or a T cell subset sorted from them (not recorded which). The receptors come from an adult woman who had mild COVID-19 (a few samples of this study predate the infection). Cell type and time point are not known.

This chain joins TRBV5-4 and TRBJ2-5; D gene unclear. V was trimmed by 2 bases and J by 4 bases, leaving 12 bases between them. CDR3 length: 14 amino acids. CDR1 and CDR2 from the germline V gene are SGHNT and YYREEE (reference sequence). CDR3 nucleotides: TGTGCCAGCAGCTTTGGCCACCGACCAGAGACCCAGTACTTC. It translates to CASSFGHRPETQYF. The whole variable domain, remainder taken from reference TRBV5-4 and TRBJ2-5, is ETGVTQSPTHLIKTRGQQVTLRCSSQSGHNTVSWYQQALGQGPQFIFQYYREEENGRGNFPPRFSGLQFPNYSSELNVNALELDDSALYLCASSFGHRPETQYFGPGTRLLVL.

The rearrangement uses TRBV20-1 and TRBJ1-1; D not resolved. The CDR3 consists of 11 residues. Looked up from germline, CDR1 is DFQATT and CDR2 is SNEGSKA (reference sequence). V shed 5 bases and J shed 0 bases, with 4 bases lying between them. The CDR3 is CSAYLNTEAFF. The DNA of the CDR3 is TGCAGTGCTTACTTGAACACTGAAGCTTTCTTT.

The chain couples TRBV10-3 to TRBJ1-1; D gene ambiguous. With 0 bases removed from V and 4 bases from J, the gap between germline ends came to 15 bases. Per germline, CDR1 ENHRY and CDR2 SYGVKD. The CDR3 sequence is 16 residues long. The CDR3: CAISESNRRSGTEAFF. The CDR3 region has the DNA TGTGCCATCAGTGAGTCGAATAGGCGCTCGGGCACTGAAGCTTTCTTT.

The V call is TRBV4-3, the J call TRBJ2-1; 11 positions agree with TRBD2. Germline V gene data show CDR1 as LGHNA and CDR2 as YSLEER. There are 19 residues in the CDR3. Trimming cost V 5 bases and J 6 bases; bases outside gene matches: 18. CDR3 sequence: CASSFGTSGITIEGNEQFF. The CDR3 DNA sequence: TGCGCCAGCAGCTTTGGGACTAGCGGAATAACCATCGAGGGCAATGAGCAGTTCTTC.

The genes are TRBV12-3 or TRBV12-4 and TRBJ1-4; 10 bases match TRBD1. V lost 6 bases, J lost 7 bases, and 11 bases stayed unmatched. CDR3 length: 16 amino acids. The CDR3 coding sequence is TGTGCCAGCAGCCCCGGGACAGGGGAGGAGATTGAAAAACTGTTTTTT. This codes for CASSPGTGEEIEKLFF.

This clonotype has a count of ten or more. The J gene is TRBJ2-2, the V gene TRBV5-1; D not certain. V lost 0 bases, J lost 4 bases, and 7 bases lay in between. Germline CDR1 reads SGHRS; CDR2 reads YFSETQ. The CDR3 is 14 amino acids. The CDR3 spells CASSLGESTGELFF. CDR3 nucleotides: TGCGCCAGCAGCTTGGGAGAGTCCACCGGGGAGCTGTTTTTT.

Only a few counts were recorded for this clonotype. The chain uses TRBV20-1 and TRBJ2-3, with TRBD2 identical over 9 bases. The germline CDR1 and CDR2 sequences are DFQATT and SNEGSKA (reference sequence). The CDR3 is made up of 13 amino acids. J was trimmed by 3 bases and V by 6 bases; bases with no gene match: 4. CDR3 sequence (DNA): TGCAGTGCGGAACTAGCGGGTACAGATACGCAGTATTTT. It translates to CSAELAGTDTQYF.

Ten or more counts support this clonotype. Here the CDR3 reads CASSSYRVGVSNQPQHF. The CDR3 DNA is TGTGCCAGCAGCTCGTACAGGGTAGGGGTTTCTAATCAGCCCCAGCATTTT. The chain combines TRBV7-8 with TRBJ1-5, with D possibly TRBD1 on 6 matching bases. The CDR3 is made up of 17 amino acids. The germline V gene encodes CDR1 SGHVS and CDR2 FQNEAQ. The germline V and J ends were trimmed by 4 bases and 4 bases, with 20 bases remaining between them. The whole variable domain, remainder taken from reference TRBV7-8 and TRBJ1-5, is GAGVSQSPRYKVAKRGQDVALRCDPISGHVSLFWYQQALGQGPEFLTYFQNEAQLDKSGLPSDRFFAERPEGSVSTLKIQRTQQEDSAVYLCASSSYRVGVSNQPQHFGDGTRLSIL.

This rearrangement joins TRBV6-1 to TRBJ2-7, with D possibly being TRBD1 (6 bases). The CDR3 is 16 amino acids. V was shortened by 6 bases and J by 6 bases, with 24 bases between the two germline ends. Germline V gene data show CDR1 as MNHNS and CDR2 as SASEGT. Here the CDR3 reads CASRPTQTGQLSEQYF. The CDR3 DNA is TGTGCCAGCAGACCCACCCAGACAGGCCAGCTCAGCGAGCAGTACTTC.

V gene TRBV6-5 combines with J gene TRBJ2-1; D remains ambiguous. V lost 2 bases, J lost 0 bases, and 5 bases lay in between. Germline lookup yields CDR1 MNHEY and CDR2 SVGAGI. This CDR3 comprises 14 residues. CDR3 loop: CASSYRLSYNEQFF. The CDR3 DNA sequence: TGTGCCAGCAGTTACAGGCTCTCCTACAATGAGCAGTTCTTC.

This clonotype turned up a few times. The chain joins TRBV12-3 or TRBV12-4 to TRBJ2-7, with D unclear. This CDR3 region has 14 residues. Trimming removed 2 bases from V and 5 bases from J, with 13 bases in between. This chain's CDR3 is CASSLYPTSDEQYF. DNA of the CDR3: TGTGCCAGCAGTTTATACCCAACATCGGACGAGCAGTACTTC.

The chain couples TRBV3-1 to TRBJ1-1, with D perhaps matching TRBD1 (5 bases). V gave up 4 bases and J gave up 7 bases, with 22 bases separating them. The CDR3 runs 16 residues. Germline CDR1 LGHDT, CDR2 YNNKEL (reference sequence). This chain's CDR3 is CASSPYGTSYSGEAFF. The CDR3 nucleotides read TGTGCCAGCAGCCCATACGGGACTTCTTATTCGGGTGAAGCTTTCTTT.

The J gene is TRBJ2-1, the V gene TRBV20-1, with 8 nucleotides matching TRBD2. Trimming removed 3 bases from V and 3 bases from J; junction bases left unmatched: 13. Looked up from germline, CDR1 is DFQATT and CDR2 is SNEGSKA (reference sequence). The length of the CDR3 is 17 residues. The CDR3: CSARVPRLGLVYNEQFF. The CDR3 bases are TGCAGTGCTAGGGTTCCGAGGTTGGGACTAGTCTACAATGAGCAGTTCTTC.

This clonotype was detected only a few times. This rearrangement joins TRBV5-1 to TRBJ2-5; D not certain. The V end was cut by 5 bases, the J end by 0 bases, with 14 bases between. CDR3 length: 15 residues. Germline CDR1 and CDR2: SGHRS and YFSETQ. The CDR3: CASSPADSYQETQYF. DNA for the CDR3: TGCGCCAGCAGTCCGGCCGACTCGTACCAAGAGACCCAGTACTTC.

This clonotype was seen many times. This chain connects TRBV10-3 to TRBJ2-1, with 9 bases matching TRBD1. This CDR3 is 15 amino acids long. Germline assignment: CDR1 ENHRY and CDR2 SYGVKD. Unmatched junction bases numbered 10, after V lost 5 bases and J lost 8 bases. The CDR3: CAISPTGGFNDEQFF. Written as DNA, the CDR3 is TGTGCCATCAGTCCGACAGGGGGATTTAACGATGAGCAGTTCTTC.

The chain has TRBV2 and TRBJ2-3, with 9 bases aligning to TRBD2. J gave up 6 bases and V 7 bases, and 2 bases lay outside the gene matches. Germline CDR1 SNHLY, CDR2 FYNNEI. CDR3 length: 12 residues. The CDR3 spells CASKREADTQYF. The CDR3 bases are TGTGCCAGCAAGCGGGAGGCGGATACGCAGTATTTT.

This clonotype was seen more than once but under ten times. The J gene is TRBJ2-3, the V gene TRBV6-2 or TRBV6-3; D remains ambiguous. The V gene lost 2 bases and the J gene lost 0 bases, with 9 bases spanning the gap. Looked up from germline, CDR1 is MNHEY and CDR2 is SVGEGT. CDR3 size: 15 residues. The chain's CDR3 is CASSYNSLSTDTQYF. The CDR3 DNA reads as TGTGCCAGCAGTTACAACTCCCTGAGCACAGATACGCAGTATTTT.

The chain uses TRBV19 and TRBJ1-1; no definite D call. This CDR3 is 13 amino acids long. Germline V gene data show CDR1 as LNHDA and CDR2 as SQIVND (reference sequence). Deletions cut 7 bases from V and 1 base from J, with 10 bases between. This CDR3 reads CASKETTNTEAFF. As DNA, the CDR3 is TGTGCCAGTAAGGAAACGACGAACACTGAAGCTTTCTTT.

The CDR3 DNA reads TGTGCCAGCTCACCGAGGAGTCATCGCTCCTACAATGAGCAGTTCTTC. This codes for CASSPRSHRSYNEQFF. The genes are TRBV18 and TRBJ2-1, with unresolved D. Between the trimmed V and J ends, which lost 3 bases and 0 bases, there was a span of 12 bases. The length of the CDR3 is 16 residues. Germline-derived CDR1 and CDR2 are KGHSH and LQKENI.

The rearrangement joins TRBV27 to TRBJ2-1; TRBD2 agrees at 10 bases. The CDR3 covers 14 residues. J gave up 7 bases and V 9 bases, and 9 bases lay outside the gene matches. Germline CDR1 MNHEY, CDR2 SMNVEV (reference sequence). The CDR3, as DNA: TGTGCCAGTGCCCAACTAGCGGGGTGGAATGAGCAGTTCTTC. This translates into CASAQLAGWNEQFF.